Listed here is a single T cell receptor (beta chain). Its antigen is as yet unknown. Germline assignment: CDR1 SGHVS and CDR2 FNYEAQ. V lost 2 bases and J 4 bases, leaving 6 bases between the germline ends. The CDR3 has 12 residues. These data belong to a study of OX40 agonist ivuxolimab in advanced cancers. Sequencing was performed with immunoSEQ multiplex PCR; in TCRdb, only in-frame clones are kept and a portion is missing. This table has some 70,000 clones, around nine tenths appearing once. Broader study findings: At 0.1 to 3.0 mg/kg and by week 6, CD4+ and CD8+ T cells in the blood had expanded clonally.

V is TRBV7-6 and J is TRBJ2-7; D remains unclear. This receptor was obtained from an adult with an advanced solid tumor such as melanoma, head and neck, liver or kidney cancer. The starting material was CD4+ or CD8+ T cells sorted from blood, obtained in a trial of the OX40 agonist ivuxolimab. The chain's CDR3 is CASSLPGYEQYF. The CDR3 DNA sequence: TGTGCCAGCAGCTTACCGGGTTACGAGCAGTACTTC.